This TCR beta chain was retrieved from a study of T cell responses to AZD1222 COVID-19 vaccine. Study findings and constraints: A rise in Spike-specific TCR breadth and depth followed two AZD1222 doses. In a largely white British group with more females than males, clonal diversity was possibly underestimated. Among vaccine-associated CD4 TCRs, coverage spanned spike, with dominance at 160-218 and 743-854.

Germline loops: CDR1 MNHEY, CDR2 SVGAGI. The CDR3 spans 15 residues. V was cut by 6 bases and J by 0 bases, with 12 bases left in between. About this clone itself: Its matching antigen is unknown.

TCRdb's table, derived via immunoSEQ multiplex PCR, lists solely in-frame clones and lacks some. The profile shows approximately 150,000 clones, 86% of them singletons. Second doses at about 4 or about 12 weeks were pooled. The chain uses TRBV6-5 and TRBJ1-5; tentative D call: TRBD1 (6 bases). The specimen was peripheral blood, collected 28 days after the second AZD1222 dose. The TCR was taken from an adult who received the AZD1222 COVID-19 vaccine. DNA for the CDR3: TGTGCCAGCAGGAAAACAGGGTTTAGCAATCAGCCCCAGCATTTT. Protein sequence: CASRKTGFSNQPQHF.